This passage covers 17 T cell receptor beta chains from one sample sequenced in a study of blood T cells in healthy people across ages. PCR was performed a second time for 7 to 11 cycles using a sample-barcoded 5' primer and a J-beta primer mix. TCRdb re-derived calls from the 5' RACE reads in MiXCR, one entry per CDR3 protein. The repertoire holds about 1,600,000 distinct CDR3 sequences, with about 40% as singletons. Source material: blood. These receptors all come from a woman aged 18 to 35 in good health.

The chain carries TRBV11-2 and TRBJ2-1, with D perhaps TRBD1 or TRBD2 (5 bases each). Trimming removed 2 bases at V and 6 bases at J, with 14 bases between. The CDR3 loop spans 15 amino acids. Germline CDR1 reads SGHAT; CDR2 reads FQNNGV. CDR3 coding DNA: TGTGCCAGCAGCTTATCGGGGCGGGCTATCAATGAGCAGTTCTTC. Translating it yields CASSLSGRAINEQFF.

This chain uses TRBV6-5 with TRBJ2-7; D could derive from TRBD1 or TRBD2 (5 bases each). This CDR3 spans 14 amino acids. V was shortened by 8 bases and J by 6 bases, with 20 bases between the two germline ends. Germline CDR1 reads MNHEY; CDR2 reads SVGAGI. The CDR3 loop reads CASQGDRREGEQYF. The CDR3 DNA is TGTGCCAGCCAAGGGGACCGTCGCGAGGGCGAGCAGTACTTC.

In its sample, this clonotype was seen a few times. CDR3 amino acids: CASSELPGLREQYF. The DNA of the CDR3 is TGTGCCAGCAGTGAACTACCGGGACTTAGGGAGCAGTACTTC. The genes are TRBV6-1 and TRBJ2-7, with TRBD2 as a possible D gene (6 bases). Looked up from germline, CDR1 is MNHNS and CDR2 is SASEGT. The V and J ends lost 2 bases and 7 bases respectively, with 15 bases between them. CDR3 length equals 14 residues.

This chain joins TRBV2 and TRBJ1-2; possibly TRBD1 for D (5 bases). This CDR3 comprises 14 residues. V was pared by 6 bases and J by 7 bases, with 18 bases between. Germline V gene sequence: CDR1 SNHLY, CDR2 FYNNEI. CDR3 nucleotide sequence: TGTGCCAGCAGCCCGGGGGGAGGGCTAGGTGGCTACACCTTC. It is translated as CASSPGGGLGGYTF.

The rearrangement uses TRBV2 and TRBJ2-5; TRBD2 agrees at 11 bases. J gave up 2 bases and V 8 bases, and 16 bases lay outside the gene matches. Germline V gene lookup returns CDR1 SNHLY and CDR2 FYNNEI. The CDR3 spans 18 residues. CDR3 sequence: CASGATPRLAGPQETQYF. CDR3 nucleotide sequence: TGTGCCAGCGGTGCGACACCCCGACTAGCGGGACCGCAAGAGACCCAGTACTTC.

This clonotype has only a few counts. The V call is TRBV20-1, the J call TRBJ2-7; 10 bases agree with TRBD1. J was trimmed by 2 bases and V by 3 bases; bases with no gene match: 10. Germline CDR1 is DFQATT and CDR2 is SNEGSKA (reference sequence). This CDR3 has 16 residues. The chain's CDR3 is CSARGLGTGEPYEQYF. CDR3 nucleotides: TGCAGTGCTAGGGGTCTTGGGACAGGGGAACCCTACGAGCAGTACTTC.

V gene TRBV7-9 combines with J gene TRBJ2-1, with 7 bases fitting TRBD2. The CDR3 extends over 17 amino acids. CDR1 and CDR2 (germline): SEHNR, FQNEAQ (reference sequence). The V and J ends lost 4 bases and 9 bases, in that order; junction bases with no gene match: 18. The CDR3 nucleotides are TGTGCCAGCAGCTCGGGGCTAGCGGACCGTGCCTTGGGTGAGCAGTTCTTC. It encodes CASSSGLADRALGEQFF.

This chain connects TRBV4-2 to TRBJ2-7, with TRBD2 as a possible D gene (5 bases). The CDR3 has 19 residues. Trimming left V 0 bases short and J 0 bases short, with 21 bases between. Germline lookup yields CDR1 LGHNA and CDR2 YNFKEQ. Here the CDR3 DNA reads TGTGCCAGCAGCCAAGATAAGTGGGTTGCGAGCGGCACCTCCTACGAGCAGTACTTC. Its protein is CASSQDKWVASGTSYEQYF.

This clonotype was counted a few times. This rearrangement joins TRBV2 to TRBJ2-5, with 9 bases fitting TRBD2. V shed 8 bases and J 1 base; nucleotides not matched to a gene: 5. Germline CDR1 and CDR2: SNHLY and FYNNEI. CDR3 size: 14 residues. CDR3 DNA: TGTGCCAGCGGGTTAGCGGGGGCCCAAGAGACCCAGTACTTC. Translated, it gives CASGLAGAQETQYF. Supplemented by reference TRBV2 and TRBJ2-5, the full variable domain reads EPEVTQTPSHQVTQMGQEVILRCVPISNHLYFYWYRQILGQKVEFLVSFYNNEISEKSEIFDDQFSVERPDGSNFTLKIRSTKLEDSAMYFCASGLAGAQETQYFGPGTRLLVL.

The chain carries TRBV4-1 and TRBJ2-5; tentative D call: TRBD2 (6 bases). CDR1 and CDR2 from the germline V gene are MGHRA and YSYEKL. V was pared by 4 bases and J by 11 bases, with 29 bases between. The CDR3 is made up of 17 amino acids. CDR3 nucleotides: TGCGCCAGCAGCCGCATTAGTGGGGGAATGGAGGGCTATGAGCAGTACTTC. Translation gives CASSRISGGMEGYEQYF.

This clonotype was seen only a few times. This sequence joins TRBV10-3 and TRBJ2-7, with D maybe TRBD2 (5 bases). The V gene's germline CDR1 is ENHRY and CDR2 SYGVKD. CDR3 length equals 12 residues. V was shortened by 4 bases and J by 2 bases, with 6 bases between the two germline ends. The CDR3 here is CAISVEAYEQYF. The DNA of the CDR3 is TGTGCCATCAGTGTGGAGGCCTACGAGCAGTACTTC.

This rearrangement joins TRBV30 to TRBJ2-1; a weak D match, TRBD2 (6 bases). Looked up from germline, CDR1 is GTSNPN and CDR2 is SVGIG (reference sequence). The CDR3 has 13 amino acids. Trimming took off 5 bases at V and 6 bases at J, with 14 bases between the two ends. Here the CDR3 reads CAWASGPFNEQFF. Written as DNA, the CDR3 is TGTGCCTGGGCCAGCGGGCCTTTCAATGAGCAGTTCTTC.

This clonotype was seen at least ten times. The DNA of the CDR3 is TGTGCCAGCAGTTTATCCAGAGCCTACGAGCAGTACTTC. It codes for CASSLSRAYEQYF. The gene calls are TRBV28 and TRBJ2-7; D is unresolved. The V gene lost 1 base and the J gene lost 2 bases, with 6 bases spanning the gap. The CDR3 spans 13 residues. Germline values: CDR1 MDHEN, CDR2 SYDVKM.

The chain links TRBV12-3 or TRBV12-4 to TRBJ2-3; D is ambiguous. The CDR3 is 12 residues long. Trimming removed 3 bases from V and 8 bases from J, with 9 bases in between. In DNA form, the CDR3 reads TGTGCCAGCAGTTTTCGTCTTAGTACGCAGTATTTT. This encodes CASSFRLSTQYF.

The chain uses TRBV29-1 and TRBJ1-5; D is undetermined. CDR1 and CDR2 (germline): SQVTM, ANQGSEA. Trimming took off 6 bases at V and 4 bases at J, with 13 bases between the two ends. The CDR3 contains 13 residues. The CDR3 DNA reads TGCAGCGTCAGATCGGCCCTAAATCAGCCCCAGCATTTT. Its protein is CSVRSALNQPQHF. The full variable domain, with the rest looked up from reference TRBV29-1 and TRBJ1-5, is SAVISQKPSRDICQRGTSLTIQCQVDSQVTMMFWYRQQPGQSLTLIATANQGSEATYESGFVIDKFPISRPNLTFSTLTVSNMSPEDSSIYLCSVRSALNQPQHFGDGTRLSIL.

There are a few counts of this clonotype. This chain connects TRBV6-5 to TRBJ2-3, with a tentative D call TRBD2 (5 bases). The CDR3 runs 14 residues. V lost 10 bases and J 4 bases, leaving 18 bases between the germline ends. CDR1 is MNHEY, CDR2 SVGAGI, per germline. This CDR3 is CATWRLSEADTQYF. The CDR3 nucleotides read TGTGCCACCTGGCGCCTTAGCGAGGCAGATACGCAGTATTTT.

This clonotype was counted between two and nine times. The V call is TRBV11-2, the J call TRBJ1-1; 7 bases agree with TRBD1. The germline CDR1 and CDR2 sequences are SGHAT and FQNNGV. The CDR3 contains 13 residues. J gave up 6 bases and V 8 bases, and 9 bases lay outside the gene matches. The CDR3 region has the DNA TGTGCCAGCGGCCCGACAGGGTGGGCTGAAGCTTTCTTT. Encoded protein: CASGPTGWAEAFF.